These 26 T cell receptor beta chains came from one sample sequenced in a study of blood T cell repertoires in COVID-19. TCRdb's copy holds only in-frame clones and misses some; the assay was immunoSEQ multiplex PCR. The sample includes 290,000 or so clones, approximately 92% of them seen just once. The sample consisted of PBMCs or T cells enriched from blood (not recorded which). These receptors were collected from a young woman who had recovered from COVID-19.

The gene calls are TRBV10-3 and TRBJ1-4; 8 positions agree with TRBD1. CDR3 length equals 16 residues. With V trimmed by 5 bases and J by 0 bases, 5 bases remained unmatched. Germline V lookup: CDR1 ENHRY, CDR2 SYGVKD. The chain's CDR3 is CAISSGQGSTNEKLFF. The CDR3 coding sequence is TGTGCCATCAGTAGTGGACAGGGATCAACTAATGAAAAACTGTTTTTT.

The chain is built from TRBV21-1 and TRBJ2-3; the table's TRBD1 call for D was not verified on the DNA. TRBV21-1 counts as a pseudogene. The CDR3 runs to 21 residues. The CDR3 loop is CASSPNGGPREKEASTDTQYF. The CDR3 coding sequence is TGTGCCAGCAGCCCCAATGGGGGCCCCAGGGAGAAAGAAGCTAGCACAGATACGCAGTATTTT.

The chain links TRBV6-2 or TRBV6-3 to TRBJ1-1; D is perhaps TRBD1 (5 bases). The CDR3 sequence is 13 residues long. Germline assignment: CDR1 MNHEY and CDR2 SVGEGT. Trimming shortened V by 2 bases and J by 5 bases, and 9 bases separated the two germline ends. CDR3 coding DNA: TGTGCCAGCAGTTACATCGGGGGGACTGAAGCTTTCTTT. This sequence encodes CASSYIGGTEAFF.

V and J are TRBV28 and TRBJ1-2; TRBD1 is a possible D gene (6 bases). Trimming removed 10 bases at V and 4 bases at J, with 16 bases between. This CDR3 is built from 13 residues. Looked up from germline, CDR1 is MDHEN and CDR2 is SYDVKM. The CDR3 sequence: CATGEGGSYGYTF. In DNA, the CDR3 is TGTGCCACGGGGGAGGGGGGTAGCTATGGCTACACCTTC.

The chain combines TRBV29-1 with TRBJ2-7; 8 bases map to TRBD2. The CDR3 is made up of 16 amino acids. In germline, CDR1 is SQVTM, CDR2 ANQGSEA. J lost 0 bases, V lost 3 bases, and 10 bases had no gene match. CDR3 DNA sequence: TGCAGCGTTGATGGGGTAGCGGGGTTTAGCTCCTACGAGCAGTACTTC. This gives the protein CSVDGVAGFSSYEQYF.

The chain carries TRBV9 and TRBJ2-7, with unresolved D. The germline CDR1 and CDR2 sequences are SGDLS and YYNGEE. The CDR3 consists of 11 residues. Deletions cut 7 bases from V and 5 bases from J, with 10 bases between. The CDR3 sequence: CASSLGNEQYF. CDR3 nucleotide sequence: TGTGCCAGCTCCCTGGGCAACGAGCAGTACTTC.

The chain couples TRBV20-1 to TRBJ2-3, with 7 bases lining up with TRBD2. CDR1 is DFQATT, CDR2 SNEGSKA, per germline (reference sequence). The V gene end was trimmed by 5 bases and the J gene end by 5 bases; junction bases not matched to a gene: 1. This CDR3 has 11 residues. The DNA for the CDR3 is TGCAGTGCTGCGGGAGAAGATACGCAGTATTTT. This codes for CSAAGEDTQYF.

The V gene is TRBV5-1, the J gene TRBJ1-1; 9 positions agree with TRBD1. Germline V gene lookup returns CDR1 SGHRS and CDR2 YFSETQ. V dropped 2 bases and J dropped 5; count of bases not matched to a gene: 4. This CDR3 contains 14 residues. The CDR3 protein is CASSFGQGRTEAFF. DNA for the CDR3: TGCGCCAGCAGCTTTGGACAGGGGAGGACTGAAGCTTTCTTT.

The chain carries TRBV11-3 and TRBJ2-2, with D unclear. V was cut by 5 bases and J by 5 bases, with 9 bases left in between. This CDR3 is built from 13 residues. The V gene's germline CDR1 is SGHNT and CDR2 YENEEA. This CDR3 reads CASSPRWTGELFF. DNA for the CDR3: TGTGCCAGCAGCCCCCGGTGGACCGGGGAGCTGTTTTTT.

V is TRBV4-3 and J is TRBJ1-2, with D unclear. The V gene's germline CDR1 is LGHNA and CDR2 YSLEER. CDR3 size: 16 residues. Trimming left V 1 base short and J 6 bases short, with 18 bases between. The CDR3 reads CASSQAITVTTNGYTF. DNA of the CDR3: TGCGCCAGCAGCCAAGCTATCACAGTCACCACGAATGGCTACACCTTC.

The chain is built from TRBV28 and TRBJ2-7; D is ambiguous. V lost 7 bases to trimming and J lost 1 base, with 8 bases between them. CDR1 is MDHEN and CDR2 is SYDVKM in the germline V gene. The CDR3 covers 12 residues. In DNA form, the CDR3 reads TGTGCCAGCACAGGCAGATCCTACGAGCAGTACTTC. It specifies CASTGRSYEQYF.

This CDR3 reads CASSLTGVSNQPQHF. For the CDR3, the DNA is TGTGCCAGCAGCCTAACAGGGGTTAGCAATCAGCCCCAGCATTTT. The J gene is TRBJ1-5, the V gene TRBV27, with 7 bases fitting TRBD1. Losses at the gene ends were 6 bases for V and 0 bases for J; bases not matched to a gene: 5. The CDR3 is 15 residues long. The V gene's germline CDR1 is MNHEY and CDR2 SMNVEV (reference sequence).

The J gene is TRBJ1-1, the V gene TRBV5-8; D unresolved. Trimming left V 0 bases short and J 0 bases short, with 9 bases between. Germline V gene sequence: CDR1 SGHTS, CDR2 YDEGEE. This CDR3 region has 15 residues. This CDR3 reads CASSLGWHLNTEAFF. The DNA of the CDR3 is TGTGCCAGCAGCTTGGGATGGCATTTGAACACTGAAGCTTTCTTT.

DNA for the CDR3: TGCGCCAGCAGCCACGATGGTGTAGCGGCGGACGAGCAGTACTTC. Protein sequence: CASSHDGVAADEQYF. The V and J genes are TRBV4-3 and TRBJ2-7; D is possibly TRBD2 (6 bases). Trimming left V 3 bases short and J 5 bases short, with 17 bases between. Germline V lookup: CDR1 LGHNA, CDR2 YSLEER. CDR3 size: 15 residues.

The gene calls are TRBV5-5 and TRBJ1-5; 11 bases line up with TRBD1. V was pared by 3 bases and J by 5 bases, with 13 bases of the junction left unmatched. This CDR3 has 18 amino acids. Germline CDR1 and CDR2: SGHKS and YYEKEE (reference sequence). The CDR3 is CASSWRTGGSDLDQPQHF. The CDR3 DNA is TGTGCCAGCAGCTGGAGGACAGGGGGCTCGGATCTGGATCAGCCCCAGCATTTT.

This clone was observed once. The chain has TRBV6-5 and TRBJ2-1; 7 bases are shared with TRBD2. The trim removed 0 bases at V and 0 bases at J, leaving 2 bases unmatched. CDR3 length equals 16 residues. Germline V gene data show CDR1 as MNHEY and CDR2 as SVGAGI. The CDR3 DNA reads as TGTGCCAGCAGTTACTCTTGGACTAGCTCCTACAATGAGCAGTTCTTC. This encodes CASSYSWTSSYNEQFF.

This clone was recorded only once. For the CDR3, the DNA is TGCGCCAGCAGCTTGGGGGTGGGGAGTTGGGCCAAAAACATTCAGTACTTC. Amino acids: CASSLGVGSWAKNIQYF. The V and J genes are TRBV5-1 and TRBJ2-4; weak D call: TRBD2 (5 bases). Looked up from germline, CDR1 is SGHRS and CDR2 is YFSETQ. CDR3 length: 17 amino acids. V was shortened by 0 bases and J by 1 base, with 14 bases between the two germline ends.

V gene TRBV10-1 combines with J gene TRBJ1-2; 10 nucleotides align to TRBD1. CDR3 length: 12 amino acids. Germline V lookup: CDR1 WNHNN, CDR2 SYGVQD (reference sequence). With 8 bases clipped from V and 6 bases from J, the junction kept 3 bases outside the gene matches. CDR3 loop: CASPTGGDGYTF. The CDR3 DNA follows: TGCGCCAGCCCGACAGGGGGCGATGGCTACACCTTC.

The rearrangement uses TRBV18 and TRBJ2-6; possibly TRBD2 for D (6 bases). CDR1 KGHSH and CDR2 LQKENI come from the germline V gene. This CDR3 comprises 17 residues. Trimming shortened V by 1 base and J by 0 bases, and 10 bases separated the two germline ends. CDR3 in amino acids: CASSPQAGHSGANVLTF. The CDR3 DNA sequence: TGTGCCAGCTCACCACAGGCGGGGCACTCTGGGGCCAACGTCCTGACTTTC.

This rearrangement joins TRBV28 to TRBJ2-1; D remains ambiguous. Germline values: CDR1 MDHEN, CDR2 SYDVKM. Deletions cut 2 bases from V and 4 bases from J, with 6 bases between. CDR3 length: 13 residues. CDR3 nucleotide sequence: TGTGCCAGCAGTTTAGGCAGGTACAATGAGCAGTTCTTC. Amino acid sequence: CASSLGRYNEQFF.

V and J are TRBV7-9 and TRBJ2-3; possible D gene TRBD2, 5 bases. In germline, CDR1 is SEHNR, CDR2 FQNEAQ (reference sequence). The CDR3 sequence is 16 residues long. V lost 0 bases to trimming and J lost 2 bases, with 12 bases between them. The DNA for the CDR3 is TGTGCCAGCAGCTTAGCGCTCGGAGGCCACACAGATACGCAGTATTTT. This sequence encodes CASSLALGGHTDTQYF.

V and J are TRBV29-1 and TRBJ2-2, with D perhaps TRBD1 (5 bases). The germline V and J ends were trimmed by 3 bases and 9 bases, with 20 bases remaining between them. This CDR3 spans 15 amino acids. Germline values: CDR1 SQVTM, CDR2 ANQGSEA. The CDR3: CSVESQGVVYRELFF. The CDR3 DNA reads as TGCAGCGTTGAGAGTCAGGGTGTGGTTTATCGGGAGCTGTTTTTT.

The chain joins TRBV12-3 or TRBV12-4 to TRBJ2-1, with D hard to call. With 5 bases removed from V and 8 bases from J, the gap between germline ends came to 7 bases. CDR3 size: 11 residues. CDR3 DNA: TGTGCCAGCAGTGCCCGGGATGAGCAGTTCTTC. Its translation is CASSARDEQFF.

This chain joins TRBV30 and TRBJ2-4, with D tentatively TRBD1 or TRBD2 (6 bases each). CDR3 length equals 12 residues. Trimming shortened V by 8 bases and J by 9 bases, and 17 bases separated the two germline ends. CDR1 and CDR2 from the germline V gene are GTSNPN and SVGIG (reference sequence). The CDR3 region is CAGGQDGVIQYF. Here the CDR3 DNA reads TGTGCCGGGGGGCAGGACGGGGTCATTCAGTACTTC.

This sequence joins TRBV28 and TRBJ2-5; no reliable D call. Trimming shortened V by 2 bases and J by 5 bases, and 9 bases separated the two germline ends. This CDR3 region has 13 residues. Germline CDR1 MDHEN, CDR2 SYDVKM. The CDR3: CASSLVAEETQYF. CDR3 sequence (DNA): TGTGCCAGCAGTTTAGTTGCGGAGGAGACCCAGTACTTC.

The chain uses TRBV5-1 and TRBJ2-5; 8 nucleotides agree with TRBD1. The CDR3 loop spans 14 amino acids. V lost 5 bases, J lost 5 bases, and 8 bases stayed unmatched. CDR1 is SGHRS, CDR2 YFSETQ, per germline. The CDR3 DNA reads as TGCGCCAGCAGTAGTTACAGGGGGAAGGAGACCCAGTACTTC. It codes for CASSSYRGKETQYF.